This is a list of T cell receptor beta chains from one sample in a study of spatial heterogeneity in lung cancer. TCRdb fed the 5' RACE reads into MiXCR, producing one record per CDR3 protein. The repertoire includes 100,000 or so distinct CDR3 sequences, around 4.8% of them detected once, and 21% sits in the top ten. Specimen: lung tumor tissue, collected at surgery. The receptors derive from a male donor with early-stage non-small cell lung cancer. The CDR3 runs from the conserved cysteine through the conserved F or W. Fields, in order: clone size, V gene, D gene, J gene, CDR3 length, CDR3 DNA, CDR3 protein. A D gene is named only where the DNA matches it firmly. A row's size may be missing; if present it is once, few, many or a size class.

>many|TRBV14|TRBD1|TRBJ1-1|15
TGTGCCAGCAGCCGAATTGGACAGGGAAGGGCTGAAGCTTTCTTT
CASSRIGQGRAEAFF
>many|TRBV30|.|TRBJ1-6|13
TGTGCCTGGAAGGATCACCAAAATTCACCCCTCCACTTT
CAWKDHQNSPLHF
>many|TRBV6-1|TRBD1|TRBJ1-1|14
TGTGCCAGCATACAGGGGGCGGATGGTCCTGAAGCTTTCTTT
CASIQGADGPEAFF
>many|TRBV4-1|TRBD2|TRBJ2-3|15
TGCGCCAGCAGCCAAGCTAGCGGAGCGGGAGATACGCAGTATTTT
CASSQASGAGDTQYF
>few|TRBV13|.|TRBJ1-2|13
TGTGCCAGCAGCTTACCAGGGGCAGAAGGCTACACCTTC
CASSLPGAEGYTF
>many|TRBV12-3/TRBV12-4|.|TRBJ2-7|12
TGTGCCAGCAGTGCCGGGGGCTACGAGCAGTACTTC
CASSAGGYEQYF
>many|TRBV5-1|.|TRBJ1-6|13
TGCGCCAGCCGGACGGACCATAATTCACCCCTCCACTTT
CASRTDHNSPLHF
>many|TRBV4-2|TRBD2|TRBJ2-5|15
TGTGCCAGCAGCCAGGGTAGCGGGCTTCAAGAGACCCAGTACTTC
CASSQGSGLQETQYF
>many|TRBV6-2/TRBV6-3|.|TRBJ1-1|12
TGTGCCAGCAGTTACCCGGCCCCTGAAGCTTTCTTT
CASSYPAPEAFF
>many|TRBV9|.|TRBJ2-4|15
TGTGCCAGCAGTGAGGGAGGAGGGAGTGGGTACATTCAGTACTTC
CASSEGGGSGYIQYF
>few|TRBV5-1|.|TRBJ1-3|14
TGCGCCAGCAGCGGAACAGGATCTGGAAACACCATATATTTT
CASSGTGSGNTIYF
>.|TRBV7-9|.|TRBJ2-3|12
TGTGCCAGCAGCTCCACTGGGGATACGCAGTATTTT
CASSSTGDTQYF
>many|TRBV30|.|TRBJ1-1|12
TGTGCCTGGAGTTGGGGGAACACTGAAGCTTTCTTT
CAWSWGNTEAFF
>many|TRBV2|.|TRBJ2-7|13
TGTGCCAGCATTGGCGGGACAGACTACGAGCAGTACTTC
CASIGGTDYEQYF
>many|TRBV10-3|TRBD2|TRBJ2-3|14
TGTGCCATCGGACTAGCGGGCGTCACAGATACGCAGTATTTT
CAIGLAGVTDTQYF
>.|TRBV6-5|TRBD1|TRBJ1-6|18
TGTGCCAGCAGGCAGGGACAGGGGGCTTTCTCCTATAATTCACCCCTCCACTTT
CASRQGQGAFSYNSPLHF
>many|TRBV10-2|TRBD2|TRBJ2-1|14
TGCGCCAGCAGACCGGGACTAGTGATAGATGAGCAGTTCTTC
CASRPGLVIDEQFF
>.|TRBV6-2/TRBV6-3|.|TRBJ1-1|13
TGTGCCAGCAGGCTGGCGGGGGGATCTGAAGCTTTCTTT
CASRLAGGSEAFF
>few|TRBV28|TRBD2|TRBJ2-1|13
TGTGCCAGCAGTACGGGAGGGTACAATGAGCAGTTCTTC
CASSTGGYNEQFF
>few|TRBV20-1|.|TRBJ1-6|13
TGCAGTGCCTCCACGGCCGACAATTCACCCCTCCACTTT
CSASTADNSPLHF
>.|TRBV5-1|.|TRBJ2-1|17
TGCGCCAGCAGCTTAGAAATTGTGGGGGGCTATTACAATGAGCAGTTCTTC
CASSLEIVGGYYNEQFF
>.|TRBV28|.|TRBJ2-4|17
TGTGCCAGCAGGCCCTCCCACTGGCGACGCGAGGGAAACATTCAGTACTTC
CASRPSHWRREGNIQYF
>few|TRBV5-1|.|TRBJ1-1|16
TGCGCCAGCAGCTTGGGCCCAACTCGCACGAACACTGAAGCTTTCTTT
CASSLGPTRTNTEAFF
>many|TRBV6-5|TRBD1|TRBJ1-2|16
TGTGCCAGCAGCCCGGGACAGGGCCTTACTAACTATGGCTACACCTTC
CASSPGQGLTNYGYTF
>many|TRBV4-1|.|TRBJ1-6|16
TGCGCCAGCAGCCAAGGGGAGAGCTCCTATAATTCACCCCTCCACTTT
CASSQGESSYNSPLHF
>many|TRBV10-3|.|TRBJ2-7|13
TGTGCCATCAGTGAGTTACAGGGCTACGAGCAGTACTTC
CAISELQGYEQYF
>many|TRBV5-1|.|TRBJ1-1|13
TGCGCCAGCAGCTTAACGGGGAGCACTGAAGCTTTCTTT
CASSLTGSTEAFF
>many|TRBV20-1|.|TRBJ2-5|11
TGCAGTGCTCCCCGGAGGGAGACCCAGTACTTC
CSAPRRETQYF
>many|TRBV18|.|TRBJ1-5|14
TGTGCCAGCTCCCAGGGCGGATACAATCAGCCCCAGCATTTT
CASSQGGYNQPQHF
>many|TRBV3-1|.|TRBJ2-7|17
TGTGCCAGCAGCCAAGATTTTCGGTTGGGGGCTTCCTACGAGCAGTACTTC
CASSQDFRLGASYEQYF
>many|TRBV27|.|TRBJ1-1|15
TGTGCCAGCAGTTTACTAGGCTCCGATGACACTGAAGCTTTCTTT
CASSLLGSDDTEAFF
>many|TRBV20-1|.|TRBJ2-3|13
TGCAGTGCCACCACAACTGGCACAGATACGCAGTATTTT
CSATTTGTDTQYF
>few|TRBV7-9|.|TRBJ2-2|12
TGTGCCAGCAGCTTCCCGACCGGGGAGCTGTTTTTT
CASSFPTGELFF
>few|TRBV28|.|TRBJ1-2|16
TGTGCCAGCAGTCCTCCCGTGGAAGGGCTTTCCTATGGCTACACCTTC
CASSPPVEGLSYGYTF